The clone carrying this TCR beta chain occurred a few times. Its antigen remains unidentified. The data stem from a study of T cell repertoires in cytomegalovirus infection. Study-level information: Both recently identified HLA-C-restricted and well-studied HLA-B-restricted CMV epitopes were used in the study. Findings and limits, study-wide: Clonotypes of TCR beta that were HLA-C-restricted and CMV-specific dominated the ex vivo response. Based on cumulative public TCR beta family frequency, carriers of CMV plus the relevant HLA were identified.

TCRdb re-called the reads through MiXCR, storing one row per CDR3 protein. Of approximately 220,000 distinct CDR3 sequences in the sample, 38% were seen once. V lost 6 bases to trimming and J lost 0 bases, with 15 bases between them. This CDR3 comprises 16 residues. The germline gives CDR1 MNHEY, CDR2 SMNVEV (reference sequence). This clonotype was sampled from a human donor in good health (CMV status not recorded). Some clones in this sample may be carry-over from other donors' samples. This specimen consisted of CD8+ T cells from cultured PBMCs, obtained from culture after CMV antigen stimulation. The rearrangement links TRBV27 to TRBJ2-4; TRBD1 is a possible D gene (6 bases). This CDR3 reads CASSPSKGVAKNIQYF. As DNA, the CDR3 is TGTGCCAGCAGCCCTTCAAAGGGGGTAGCCAAAAACATTCAGTACTTC.